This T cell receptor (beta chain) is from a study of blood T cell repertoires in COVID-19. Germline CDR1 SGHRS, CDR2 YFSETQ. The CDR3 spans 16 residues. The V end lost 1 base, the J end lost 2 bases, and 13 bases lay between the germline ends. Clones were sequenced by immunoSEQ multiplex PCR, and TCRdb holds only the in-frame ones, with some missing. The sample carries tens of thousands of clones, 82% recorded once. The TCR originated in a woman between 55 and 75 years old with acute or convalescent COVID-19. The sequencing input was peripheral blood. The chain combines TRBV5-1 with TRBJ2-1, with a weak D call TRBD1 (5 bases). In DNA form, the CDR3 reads TGCGCCAGCAGCTTGTTCGGGCAGGGTGCCTACAATGAGCAGTTCTTC. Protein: CASSLFGQGAYNEQFF.